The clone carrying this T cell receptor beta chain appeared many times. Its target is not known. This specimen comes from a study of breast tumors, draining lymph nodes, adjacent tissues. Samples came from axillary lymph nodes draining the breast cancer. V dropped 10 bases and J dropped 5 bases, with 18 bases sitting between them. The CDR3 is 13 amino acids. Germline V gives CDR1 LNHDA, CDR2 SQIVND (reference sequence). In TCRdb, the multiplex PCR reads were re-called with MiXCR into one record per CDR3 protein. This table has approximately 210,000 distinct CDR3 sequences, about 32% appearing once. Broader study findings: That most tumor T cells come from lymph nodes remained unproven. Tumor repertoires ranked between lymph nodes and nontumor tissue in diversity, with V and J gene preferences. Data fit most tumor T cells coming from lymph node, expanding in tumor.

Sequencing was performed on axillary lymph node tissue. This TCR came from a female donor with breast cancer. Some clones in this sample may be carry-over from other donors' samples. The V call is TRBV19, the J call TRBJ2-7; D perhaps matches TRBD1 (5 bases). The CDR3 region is CATQRQGVDEQYF. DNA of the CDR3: TGTGCCACCCAGCGTCAGGGTGTAGACGAGCAGTACTTC.